This T cell receptor beta chain derives from a study of blood T cells in healthy people across ages (dated by TCRdb to the mid-2010s). Broadly, across the study: In model experiments, roughly one uniquely barcoded TCR beta cDNA molecule per two T cells was captured by template switching. Donors were grouped into four age groups: young (average approximately 16 years), middle-aged (less than 40), aged (around 60) and long-lived (around 82). Donors of different ages were randomly distributed across sequencing lanes to avoid experimental bias. The study analyzed two additional independent replicas of 1 million unique cDNA reads from the same blood draw for two donors, one aged 18 to 30 and one aged 80 or older. Using deep sequencing normalized with unique cDNA molecular identifiers, the study measured how TCR beta repertoire diversity changes with age.

The protocol used for the library was 5' RACE. Sequenced using an Illumina HiSeq 2500. A second 7 to 11 cycle PCR used a sample-barcoded 5' primer and a J-beta primer mix. Each TCR beta cDNA molecule received a unique molecular identifier from a template-switch 5' adaptor carrying 12 random nucleotides. Each sample yielded at least 3 million CDR3-containing paired-end reads. First-strand cDNA was synthesized from all RNA with the Mint cDNA synthesis kit, primed by a TRBC-specific oligonucleotide. All cDNA was treated with uracil-DNA glycosylase and then went through a first 18-cycle PCR with the universal primers M1SS and BC2_uni_R. Regarding the original processing steps: Each sample was normalized by randomly selecting 1 million high-quality reads, each carrying a distinct molecular identifier. Reads sharing molecular identifiers were discarded rather than binned into consensus sequences. MiTCR, with a Q25 quality threshold and the strictest error-elimination algorithm, was used for CDR3 identification, clonotype clustering and error correction. A nonparametric unseen species model with Euler transformation was used to estimate lower-bound total TCR beta diversity. The raw public data were reprocessed by TCRdb itself: fastp quality trimming at Q25, MiXCR clonotype calling, in-frame beta chains only. When rows share a CDR3 protein, they turn into one entry using the most common DNA and genes. The V and J calls reflect TCRdb's pipeline rather than the authors' work. The sample table records approximately 940,000 distinct CDR3 sequences; approximately 49% of these occur just once. The ten largest clones capture 13% of the sample.

The CDR3 runs 15 amino acids, cysteine and phenylalanine included. Only CDR3 DNA is held: 45 bases, read in frame from base 1. From V the trimming removes 3 bases and from J it removes 3 bases, while the gene matches leave 6 bases of the junction unaccounted for. The germline V gene gives CDR1 as KGHSH and CDR2 as LQKENI. A note on this clonotype: Its binding antigen is unknown. No much larger clone is present one base from it, and per-base qualities are unavailable.

Systemically healthy Caucasian individuals from Russia, approximately 39 in total and aged about 6 to 90 years, were included as donors. Each donor gave 9.5 to 10 milliliters of peripheral blood, drawn into EDTA-treated Vacutainer tubes. PBMCs were isolated by Ficoll-Paque density-gradient centrifugation, with at least 6.5 million obtained per sample. Total RNA was extracted from PBMCs with Trizol reagent, with at least 5.5 micrograms obtained per sample. For every donor, flow cytometry on a PBMC aliquot measured the percentage of naive CD45RAhigh/CD27high T cells. What the authors observed across the whole study: The percentage of naive T cells measured by flow cytometry correlated strongly with observed TCR beta diversity. As age increased, observed TCR beta diversity per million T cells dropped in a roughly linear way, and a significant reduction was already evident by age 40. Conclusive comparison of naive and antigen-experienced compartments was prevented by the profiling of bulk unsorted PBMCs. Because the CMV infection status of the donors was unknown, age-related changes in expanded clonotypes may potentially have been confounded. Estimates of total diversity based on one million sequenced T cells were considered lower bounds and underestimates. Compared with the aged group, more naive CD4+ T cells, fewer expanded clones and increased TCR diversity were shown by the long-lived group, suggesting age selection.

The V gene is TRBV18 and the J gene is TRBJ2-7, with TRBD1 matching 9 junction bases. The TCR was taken from a man in his thirties or forties in good health. The specimen was blood. The CDR3 sequence is CASSPSRDRDYEQYF. The DNA reads as follows: TGTGCCAGCTCACCCTCCCGGGACAGGGACTACGAGCAGTACTTC.